This entry lists 3 T cell receptor beta chains sequenced from one sample in a study of T cell changes during pregnancy in multiple sclerosis. Generated by immunoSEQ multiplex PCR, the TCRdb table keeps only in-frame clones and is missing some. The table shows roughly 42,000 clones, with approximately 91% occurring only once. The sample here was CD4+ T cells from peripheral blood mononuclear cells, taken in the second trimester of pregnancy. Receptor source: a female donor in good health, enrolled as a control in a pregnancy study.

The J gene is TRBJ2-7, the V gene TRBV7-2; 9 bases map to TRBD1. V dropped 3 bases and J dropped 2; count of bases not matched to a gene: 5. The CDR3 has 15 residues. Germline CDR1 is SGHTA and CDR2 is FQGNSA. DNA of the CDR3: TGTGCCAGCAGCTTGGGACAGGGAACTACCTACGAGCAGTACTTC. As protein: CASSLGQGTTYEQYF.

CDR3 sequence (DNA): TGTGCCAGCAGTTTTAGCGGGACAGGGTACAATGAGCAGTTCTTC. It codes for CASSFSGTGYNEQFF. The rearrangement links TRBV28 to TRBJ2-1; D may be TRBD1 (9 bases). The CDR3 is 15 amino acids. Germline V gene lookup returns CDR1 MDHEN and CDR2 SYDVKM. Trimming removed 3 bases from V and 4 bases from J, with 13 bases in between.

This clone was seen a single time. The chain uses TRBV6-1 and TRBJ1-4; TRBD1 might be the D (5 bases). V was clipped by 3 bases and J by 8 bases, with 13 bases between them. CDR1 and CDR2 from the germline V gene are MNHNS and SASEGT. The CDR3 contains 14 residues. As DNA, the CDR3 is TGTGCCAGCAGTGATGGGACTTTGCGGGAAAAACTGTTTTTT. Translation gives CASSDGTLREKLFF.